This TCR beta chain came from a study of cytomegalovirus exposure and HLA in healthy donors. Findings of the study overall: The study reported that TCR beta sequences accurately predicted HLA-A and HLA-B alleles in most subjects.

Researchers ran the PCR with 60 Vbeta and 13 Jbeta primers. Using immunoSEQ multiplex PCR, the repertoire was profiled, and TCRdb retains in-frame clones only, with some absent. This table has 100,000 to 140,000 clones, 77% appearing once. Healthy individuals who donated bone marrow served as the donors. In regard to this clone: Its specificity is not known.

Trimming removed 7 bases at V and 10 bases at J, with 20 bases between. Germline V gene data show CDR1 as GTSNPN and CDR2 as SVGIG (reference sequence). The CDR3 length is 13 residues. The gene calls are TRBV30 and TRBJ2-1; no reliable D call. The clonotype originates from a male donor in good health and CMV-seronegative. Source material: PBMCs. The CDR3 loop is CASTKLGLREQFF. The CDR3 nucleotides read TGTGCCTCAACTAAACTTGGTCTAAGGGAGCAGTTCTTC.